Each of the 18 T cell receptor beta chains below was sequenced from the same sample in a study of blood T cell repertoires in COVID-19. Generated by immunoSEQ multiplex PCR, the TCRdb table keeps only in-frame clones and is missing some. The repertoire includes some 150,000 clones, approximately 81% of them detected once, and more than 7.5% sits in the top ten. Sequences were obtained from peripheral blood. The source of these receptors is a woman in her sixties with active or convalescent COVID-19.

V usage is TRBV9 and J usage is TRBJ1-3; no firm D call. The germline V gene has CDR1 SGDLS and CDR2 YYNGEE. This CDR3 region has 17 residues. With 0 bases removed from V and 0 bases from J, the gap between germline ends came to 13 bases. The CDR3 DNA sequence: TGTGCCAGCAGCGTAGGGTGGGAGGATATCTCTGGAAACACCATATATTTT. This codes for CASSVGWEDISGNTIYF.

This chain links TRBV7-8 with TRBJ2-7; weak D call: TRBD2 (6 bases). The CDR3 covers 14 residues. In germline, CDR1 is SGHVS, CDR2 FQNEAQ. Trimming shortened V by 1 base and J by 3 bases, and 10 bases separated the two germline ends. DNA of the CDR3: TGTGCCAGCAGCTTAGATCTGGGACTCTACGAGCAGTACGTC. Encoded protein: CASSLDLGLYEQYV.

The rearrangement joins TRBV28 to TRBJ1-1; 9 nucleotides agree with TRBD1. The CDR3 consists of 15 residues. Germline V CDR1 and CDR2: MDHEN, SYDVKM. J gave up 6 bases and V 5 bases, and 10 bases lay outside the gene matches. The CDR3 here is CASSQTGGPNSEAFF. The CDR3 bases are TGTGCCAGCAGTCAAACAGGGGGCCCTAATTCTGAAGCTTTCTTT.

The chain carries TRBV2 and TRBJ1-3; D is undetermined. The CDR3 totals 16 residues. Per germline, CDR1 SNHLY and CDR2 FYNNEI. V dropped 4 bases and J dropped 0 bases, with 13 bases sitting between them. CDR3 amino acids: CASSVDNLSSGNTIYF. The CDR3 DNA sequence: TGTGCCAGCAGTGTTGACAATTTAAGCTCTGGAAACACCATATATTTT.

V gene TRBV7-8 combines with J gene TRBJ2-5, with a tentative D call TRBD1 (6 bases). This CDR3 is built from 15 residues. In germline, CDR1 is SGHVS, CDR2 FQNEAQ. V lost 6 bases and J lost 1, with 15 bases in between. The DNA for the CDR3 is TGTGCCAGCAGACGTCTGGACAGAACCCAAGAGACCCAGTACTTC. The encoded protein is CASRRLDRTQETQYF.

The chain couples TRBV2 to TRBJ2-3, with TRBD2 identical over 12 bases. After removal of 5 bases from V and 1 base from J, the junction contained 7 bases not matched to a gene. This CDR3 has 17 residues. Germline lookup yields CDR1 SNHLY and CDR2 FYNNEI. DNA for the CDR3: TGTGCCAGCAGTCGCCCGGGACTAGCGGGCGGCACAGATACGCAGTATTTT. Translation: CASSRPGLAGGTDTQYF.

This chain uses TRBV28 with TRBJ2-3; 12 bases are a match to TRBD1. This CDR3 is built from 16 residues. The germline CDR1 and CDR2 sequences are MDHEN and SYDVKM. Trimming removed 6 bases from V and 5 bases from J; junction bases left unmatched: 9. The CDR3 reads CASSTSRDRGRDTQYF. The CDR3 DNA reads as TGTGCCAGCAGCACGTCCAGGGACAGGGGGCGAGATACGCAGTATTTT.

The rearrangement links TRBV2 to TRBJ1-6, with TRBD1 matching 7 bases. This CDR3 comprises 14 residues. The V gene's germline CDR1 is SNHLY and CDR2 FYNNEI. The ends lost 5 bases at V and 6 bases at J; junction bases unmatched: 4. The CDR3 region is CASSLSGGNSPLHF. The CDR3 DNA reads TGTGCCAGCAGTCTATCAGGGGGTAATTCACCCCTCCACTTT. Supplemented by reference TRBV2 and TRBJ1-6, the full variable domain reads EPEVTQTPSHQVTQMGQEVILRCVPISNHLYFYWYRQILGQKVEFLVSFYNNEISEKSEIFDDQFSVERPDGSNFTLKIRSTKLEDSAMYFCASSLSGGNSPLHFGNGTRLTVT.

The DNA of the CDR3 is TGCGCCAGCAGCTTGGACTTCCCTGCGGGCACCGGGGAGCTGTTTTTT. Amino acid sequence: CASSLDFPAGTGELFF. This chain joins TRBV5-1 and TRBJ2-2, with D possibly TRBD2 on 5 matching bases. This CDR3 region has 16 residues. Trimming shortened V by 0 bases and J by 4 bases, and 13 bases separated the two germline ends. The germline CDR1 and CDR2 sequences are SGHRS and YFSETQ.

The chain carries TRBV6-5 and TRBJ2-5; 13 positions agree with TRBD2. CDR1 is MNHEY and CDR2 is SVGAGI in the germline V gene. CDR3 size: 14 residues. J lost 5 bases, V lost 10 bases, and 7 bases had no gene match. CDR3 protein: CATSLAGGPETQYF. For the CDR3, the DNA is TGTGCCACCTCACTAGCGGGGGGGCCGGAGACCCAGTACTTC.

The chain has TRBV9 and TRBJ2-1; perhaps TRBD2 as D (6 bases). Germline values: CDR1 SGDLS, CDR2 YYNGEE. The CDR3 consists of 15 residues. Trimming shortened V by 6 bases and J by 7 bases, and 20 bases separated the two germline ends. CDR3: CASTTGGGPSNEQFF. The CDR3 DNA reads TGTGCCAGCACCACCGGGGGAGGCCCAAGTAATGAGCAGTTCTTC.

The chain links TRBV18 to TRBJ1-6, with 8 bases identical to TRBD1. Unmatched junction bases numbered 10, after V lost 3 bases and J lost 9 bases. The CDR3 spans 16 residues. CDR1 and CDR2 (germline): KGHSH, LQKENI. The CDR3, as DNA: TGTGCCAGCTCACCGATTAGACAGGGGCGGTCTTCACCCCTCCACTTT. It yields the protein CASSPIRQGRSSPLHF.

The chain is built from TRBV18 and TRBJ2-7; the D gene is possibly TRBD1 (6 bases). Germline V gives CDR1 KGHSH, CDR2 LQKENI. This CDR3 is 17 amino acids long. The V and J ends lost 0 bases and 4 bases respectively, with 19 bases between them. In nucleotides, the CDR3 is TGTGCCAGCTCACCACCTGTAAAAGGGGGAATGGCTTACGAGCAGTACTTC. Translating gives CASSPPVKGGMAYEQYF.

The chain recombines TRBV7-2 with TRBJ2-5; D gene unclear. CDR3 length: 16 amino acids. The germline gives CDR1 SGHTA, CDR2 FQGNSA. V was shortened by 4 bases and J by 1 base, with 16 bases between the two germline ends. CDR3 in DNA: TGTGCCAGCAGCTCTGCAGGCGACACCCTCCAAGAGACCCAGTACTTC. It translates to CASSSAGDTLQETQYF.

V gene TRBV11-2 combines with J gene TRBJ2-3, with a tentative D call TRBD2 (6 bases). This CDR3 has 16 residues. With 5 bases removed from V and 3 bases from J, the gap between germline ends came to 18 bases. Germline V gene data show CDR1 as SGHAT and CDR2 as FQNNGV. The CDR3 sequence is CASSVLAGFETDTQYF. CDR3 DNA: TGTGCCAGCAGCGTTCTGGCGGGGTTCGAAACAGATACGCAGTATTTT.

The chain combines TRBV7-2 with TRBJ1-2, with 8 bases lining up with TRBD1. V was pared by 5 bases and J by 2 bases, with 10 bases of the junction left unmatched. The CDR3 is made up of 16 amino acids. CDR1 and CDR2 (germline): SGHTA, FQGNSA. DNA for the CDR3: TGTGCCAGCAGCACCCCCGGGACAGGTTTAAACTATGGCTACACCTTC. This sequence encodes CASSTPGTGLNYGYTF.

This chain joins TRBV24-1 and TRBJ1-5; D gene unclear. The V gene lost 4 bases and the J gene lost 2 bases, with 8 bases spanning the gap. There are 14 residues in the CDR3. Germline-derived CDR1 and CDR2 are KGHDR and SFDVKD. CDR3 sequence reads: CATSDAFRNQPQHF. In nucleotides, the CDR3 is TGTGCCACCAGTGACGCGTTTCGCAATCAGCCCCAGCATTTT.

The chain is built from TRBV5-1 and TRBJ2-2, with a weak D call TRBD2 (6 bases). Germline CDR1 and CDR2: SGHRS and YFSETQ. The CDR3 has 15 amino acids. The ends were cut back, 3 bases at V and 4 bases at J, with 13 bases in the middle. In DNA form, the CDR3 reads TGCGCCAGCAGCTCCCGGGACTCGAGCACCGGGGAGCTGTTTTTT. Encoded protein: CASSSRDSSTGELFF.